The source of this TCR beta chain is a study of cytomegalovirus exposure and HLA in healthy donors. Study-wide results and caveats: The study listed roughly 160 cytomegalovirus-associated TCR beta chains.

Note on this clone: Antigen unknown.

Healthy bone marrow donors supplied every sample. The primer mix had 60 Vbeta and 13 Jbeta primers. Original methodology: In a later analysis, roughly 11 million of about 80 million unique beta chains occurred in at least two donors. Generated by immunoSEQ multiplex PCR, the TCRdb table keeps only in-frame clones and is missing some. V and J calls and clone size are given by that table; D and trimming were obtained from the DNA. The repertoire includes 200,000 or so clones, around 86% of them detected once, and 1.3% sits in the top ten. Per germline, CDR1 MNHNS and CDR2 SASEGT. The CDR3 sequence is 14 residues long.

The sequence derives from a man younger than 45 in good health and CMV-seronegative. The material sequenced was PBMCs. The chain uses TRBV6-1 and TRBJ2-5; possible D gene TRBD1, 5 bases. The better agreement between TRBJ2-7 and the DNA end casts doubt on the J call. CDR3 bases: TGTGCCAGCAGTGAAATCAGGGCGGCCCACGAGCAGTACTTC. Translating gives CASSEIRAAHEQYF.